This TCR beta chain came from a study of cytomegalovirus exposure and HLA in healthy donors. Study outcomes and limitations: Clonal expansion, a later analysis showed, was greater in HLA-associated TCR beta chains than in equally common others. V- and J-gene trimming in TCR beta was tied to a missense DCLRE1C variant by an analysis performed later.

The CDR3 is 13 amino acids. Looked up from germline, CDR1 is SGHNT and CDR2 is YYREEE (reference sequence). A note on this clone: Its antigen remains unknown.

In the PCR, 60 Vbeta and 13 Jbeta primers were used. The method was immunoSEQ multiplex PCR; TCRdb's version includes in-frame clones alone and lacks a portion of them. This sample yields under 200,000 clones, of which approximately 79% are seen a single time; over 2% belongs to the top ten. Sequencing was carried out using PBMCs. The origin of this receptor is a male donor in good health and CMV-seronegative. The chain couples TRBV5-4 to TRBJ2-3; 9 bases match TRBD2. CDR3 nucleotides: TGTGCGGGGGGGATAGCGGGGGAAGATACGCAGTATTTT. This codes for CAGGIAGEDTQYF.